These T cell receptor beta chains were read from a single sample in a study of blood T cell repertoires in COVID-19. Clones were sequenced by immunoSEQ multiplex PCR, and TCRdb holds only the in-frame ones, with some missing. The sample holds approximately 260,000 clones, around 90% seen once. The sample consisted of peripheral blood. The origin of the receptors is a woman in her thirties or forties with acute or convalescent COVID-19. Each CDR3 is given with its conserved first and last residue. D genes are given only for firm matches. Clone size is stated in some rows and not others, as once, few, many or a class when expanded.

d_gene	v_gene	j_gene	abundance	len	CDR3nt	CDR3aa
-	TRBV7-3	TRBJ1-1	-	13	TGTGCCAGCAGCGTCACAACGAACACTGAAGCTTTCTTT	CASSVTTNTEAFF
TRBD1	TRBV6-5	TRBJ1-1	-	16	TGTGCCAGCAGTTACTCGAGGACAGGGATAAACACTGAAGCTTTCTTT	CASSYSRTGINTEAFF
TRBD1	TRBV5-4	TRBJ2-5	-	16	TGTGCCAGCAGCTCTGGCGGCTCAGGGGGTGGGGAGACCCAGTACTTC	CASSSGGSGGGETQYF
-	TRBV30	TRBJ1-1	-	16	TGTGCCTGGAGTCCGATTTGGAAGGGAGATCGGACTGAAGCTTTCTTT	CAWSPIWKGDRTEAFF
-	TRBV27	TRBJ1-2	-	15	TGTGCCAGCACCAATATACCCCGGCTCGCAGGGGGCTACACCTTC	CASTNIPRLAGGYTF
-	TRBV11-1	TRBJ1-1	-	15	TGTGCCAGCAGCTTAGGGGGGGAGATGAACACTGAAGCTTTCTTT	CASSLGGEMNTEAFF
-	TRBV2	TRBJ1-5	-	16	TGTGCCAGCAGTATGACTGCTGGAGGGGGGGGTCAGCCCCAGCATTTT	CASSMTAGGGGQPQHF
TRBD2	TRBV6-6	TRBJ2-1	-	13	TGTGCCAGTACGGGGGGGTCCTACAATGAGCAGTTCTTC	CASTGGSYNEQFF
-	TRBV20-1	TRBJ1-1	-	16	TGCAGTGCTAGTTTCGAAACCCGAGGGGGACGGCCTGAAGCTTTCTTT	CSASFETRGGRPEAFF
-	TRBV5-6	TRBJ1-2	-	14	TGTGCCAGCAGCTCAGGGGACGCTTTCTATGGCTACACCTTC	CASSSGDAFYGYTF
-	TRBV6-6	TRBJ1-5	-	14	TGTGCCAGCACCCGGGGTCCGGGCAATCAGCCCCAGCATTTT	CASTRGPGNQPQHF
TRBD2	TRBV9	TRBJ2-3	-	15	TGTGCCAGCAGCGTAGGAGGCGGGGGGGCAGATACGCAGTATTTT	CASSVGGGGADTQYF
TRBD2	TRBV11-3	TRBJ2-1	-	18	TGTGCCAGCAGCTTAGAAACTAGCGGGGGGGCCGGGAACAATGAGCAGTTCTTC	CASSLETSGGAGNNEQFF
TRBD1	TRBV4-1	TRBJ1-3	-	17	TGCGCCAGCAGCGTAGCCAACAGGGGACTTTCTGGAAACACCATATATTTT	CASSVANRGLSGNTIYF
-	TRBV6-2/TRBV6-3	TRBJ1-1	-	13	TGTGCCAGCAGTGGACATACGAACACTGAAGCTTTCTTT	CASSGHTNTEAFF
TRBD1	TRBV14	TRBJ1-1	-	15	TGTGCCAGCAGCTCCCTCCTGACAGGGACCACTGAAGCTTTCTTT	CASSSLLTGTTEAFF
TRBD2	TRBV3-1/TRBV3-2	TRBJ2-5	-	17	TGTGCCAGCAGCCATTCGGGACTAGCGGGGGGTTTGGAGACCCAGTACTTC	CASSHSGLAGGLETQYF
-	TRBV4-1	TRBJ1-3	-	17	TGCGCCAGCAGCCAGGAGCCCGGGTCCCCTTCTGGAAACACCATATATTTT	CASSQEPGSPSGNTIYF
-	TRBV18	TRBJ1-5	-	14	TGTGCCAGCTCCCCCGGAGGTTCGAATCAGCCCCAGCATTTT	CASSPGGSNQPQHF
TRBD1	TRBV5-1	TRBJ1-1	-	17	TGCGCCAGCAGCGCTGCCGGGACAGGGAGGGTGAACACTGAAGCTTTCTTT	CASSAAGTGRVNTEAFF
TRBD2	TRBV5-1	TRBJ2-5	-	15	TGCGCCAGCAGCAGCGGGACTAGGGGGGCAGAGACCCAGTACTTC	CASSSGTRGAETQYF
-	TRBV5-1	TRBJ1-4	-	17	TGCGCCAGCAGCTTGAATCTTCTCGGACAGCTGAATGAAAAACTGTTTTTT	CASSLNLLGQLNEKLFF
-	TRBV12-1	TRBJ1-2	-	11	TGTGCCAGCTCCGGAGGGGCTGGCTACACCTTC	CASSGGAGYTF
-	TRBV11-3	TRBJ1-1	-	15	TGTGCCAGCAGCTTAGGGGACACTCTGAACACTGAAGCTTTCTTT	CASSLGDTLNTEAFF
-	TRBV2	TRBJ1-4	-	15	TGTGCCAGCACCCCCCGGACAGCAACTAATGAAAAACTGTTTTTT	CASTPRTATNEKLFF
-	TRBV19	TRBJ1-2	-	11	TGTGCCAGTAGTATCCGGGGAGGCTACACCTTC	CASSIRGGYTF
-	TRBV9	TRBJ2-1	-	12	TGTGCCAGCAGCGGGAGCTTTGGATGGCAGTTCTTC	CASSGSFGWQFF
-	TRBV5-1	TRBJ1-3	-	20	TGCGCCAGCAGCGGCCTAGGTTCCAGCGGCCCCCACGAGTCTGGAAACACCATATATTTT	CASSGLGSSGPHESGNTIYF
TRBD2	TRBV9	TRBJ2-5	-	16	TGTGCCAGCAGCGTAGAGGGCGGGGGGGTCGGAGAGACCCAGTACTTC	CASSVEGGGVGETQYF
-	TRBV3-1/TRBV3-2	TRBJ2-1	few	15	TGTGCCAGCAGCCCCCAATGGGGGGGCATGGGCGAGCAGTTCTTC	CASSPQWGGMGEQFF
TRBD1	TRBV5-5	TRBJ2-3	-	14	TGTGCCAGCGACGCAAGGACAGGGTCAGATACGCAGTATTTT	CASDARTGSDTQYF
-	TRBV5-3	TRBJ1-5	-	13	TGTGCCAGGTCAGGGGTTGGCAATCAGCCCCAGCATTTT	CARSGVGNQPQHF
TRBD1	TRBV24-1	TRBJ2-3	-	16	TGTGCCACCAGTGATTTAAGGACAGGGGTCCCAGATACGCAGTATTTT	CATSDLRTGVPDTQYF
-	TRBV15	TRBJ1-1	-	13	TGTGCCACCAGCAGAAATGCCGGGACAGAAGCTTTCTTT	CATSRNAGTEAFF
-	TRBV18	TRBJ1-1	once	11	TGTGCCAGCTCCCAGGGAGGTGAAGCTTTCTTT	CASSQGGEAFF
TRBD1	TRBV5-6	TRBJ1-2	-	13	TGTGCCAGCAGGTCCGGGACAGGGCCCGGCTACACCTTC	CASRSGTGPGYTF
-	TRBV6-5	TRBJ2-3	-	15	TGTGCCAGCAGTCGCCTTGGGGAGGGCACAGATACGCAGTATTTT	CASSRLGEGTDTQYF
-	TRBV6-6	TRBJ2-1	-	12	TGTGCCAGCAGATCCGCGGGGAATGAGCAGTTCTTC	CASRSAGNEQFF
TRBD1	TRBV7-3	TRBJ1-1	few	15	TGTGCCAGCAGCTCCCTCCCGGGACAGGGACTGAAGGCTTTCTTT	CASSSLPGQGLKAFF
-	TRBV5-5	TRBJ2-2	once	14	TGTGCCAGCAGCTTGGATACCCTCAGAGGGGAGCTGTTTTTT	CASSLDTLRGELFF
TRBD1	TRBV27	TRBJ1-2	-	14	TGTGCCAGCAGCAGGGTACAGGGGGCGCCCGGCTACACCTTC	CASSRVQGAPGYTF
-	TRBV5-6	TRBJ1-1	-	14	TGTGCCAGCAGCCCACAGGGTATGAACACTGAAGCTTTCTTT	CASSPQGMNTEAFF
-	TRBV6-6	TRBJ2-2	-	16	TGTGCCAGCAGTTACAGTGGCGGGGAATACGCCGGGGAGCTGTTTTTT	CASSYSGGEYAGELFF
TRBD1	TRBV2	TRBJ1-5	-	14	TGTGCCAGCAGTCGGGACAGGGAAGACCAGCCCCAGCATTTT	CASSRDREDQPQHF
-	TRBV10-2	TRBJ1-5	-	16	TGCGCCAGCAGTCCTGACAATTGGGGGCGGAATCAGCCCCAGCATTTT	CASSPDNWGRNQPQHF
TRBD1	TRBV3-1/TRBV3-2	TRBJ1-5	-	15	TGTGCCAGCAGCCGGGACAGGGGACTTAATCAGCCCCAGCATTTT	CASSRDRGLNQPQHF
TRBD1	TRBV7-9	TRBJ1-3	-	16	TGTGCCAGCAGCGCCCGGACAGGGACTTTAGGAAACACCATATATTTT	CASSARTGTLGNTIYF
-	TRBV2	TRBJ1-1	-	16	TGTGCCAGCAGGATTCGAGACAGCTCCCGGCGTGGTGAAGCTTTCTTT	CASRIRDSSRRGEAFF
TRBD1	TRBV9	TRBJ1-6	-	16	TGTGCCAGCAGCTCGCCCGGACAGGGGGTTGGGTCACCCCTCCACTTT	CASSSPGQGVGSPLHF
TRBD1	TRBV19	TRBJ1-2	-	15	TGTGCCAGTAGTAAGACAGACAGGGAAGCTAATGGCTACACCTTC	CASSKTDREANGYTF